The sequence of this T cell receptor (beta chain) was determined in a study of blood T cell repertoires in COVID-19. Trimming took off 4 bases at V and 4 bases at J, with 16 bases between the two ends. Germline values: CDR1 SGHTA, CDR2 FQGNSA. CDR3 length: 15 amino acids. The table came from immunoSEQ multiplex PCR; TCRdb's copy has only in-frame clones and leaves some out. The sample contains about 410,000 clones, about 88% of which appear only once. Material for sequencing was peripheral blood. V is TRBV7-2 and J is TRBJ1-2; D gene ambiguous. The sequence was collected from a woman aged 40-49 years with COVID-19, enrolled during active disease. Here the CDR3 DNA reads TGTGCCAGCAGCTCACCGTCGAATGAGGTCTATGGCTACACCTTC. Its protein product is CASSSPSNEVYGYTF.